This entry is about one T cell receptor beta chain. Its antigen is currently not known. Per-base qualities were not stored, and no clone one base away is much larger. The sample belongs to a study of CD8 T cells in ankylosing spondylitis (dated by TCRdb to about 2017). In terms of the full investigation: To find TCR variants linked to disease, the study profiled T cell receptor beta repertoires in ankylosing spondylitis patients and healthy donors. The whole study cohort included 108 healthy donors and 25 ankylosing spondylitis patients. Samples of peripheral blood were taken, and for ankylosing spondylitis patients, synovial fluid was collected as well.

Study-level results and caveats: A TCR beta motif of 8 or 9 highly homologous amino acid variants appeared characteristic of blood from ankylosing spondylitis patients. The disease-linked clones showed a CD8+ phenotype and occurred at relatively low frequencies in peripheral blood. Some motif variants were previously reported in synovial fluid and blood of reactive arthritis patients, suggesting common disease-initiation mechanisms. Significant enrichment of the disease-linked clones was reported in matched synovial fluid samples from ankylosing spondylitis patients.

The germline V gene (reference sequence) supplies CDR1 DFQATT and CDR2 SNEGSKA. Deletion took 3 bases off V and 1 base off J, with a span of 10 bases between the germline ends. The CDR3 sequence holds 13 residues, the cysteine and phenylalanine included. Only the CDR3 DNA stays, 39 bases, in frame from base 1. Sequencing used an Illumina HiSeq 2500. Quantitative 5'-RACE with molecular barcodes was the method used to prepare the TCR beta libraries. Concerning the study's data processing: A new computational method, built on a probabilistic model of VDJ rearrangement, was used to identify disease-linked TCR variants. The public sequencing data were trimmed at Q25 with fastp and processed into clonotypes with MiXCR by TCRdb, which kept only in-frame beta chains. Every entry covers one CDR3 protein and lists the most common genes and DNA from its rows. TCRdb's processing, not the authors' own work, is the source of the V and J calls. Present in this sample are more than 250,000 distinct CDR3 sequences, 7% to 9% of which were seen just once. About 14% of the sample comes from the top ten.

Source material: blood, either unsorted or a sorted T cell fraction (not recorded which). The chain was built from TRBV20-1 and TRBJ2-7; no confident D gene assignment can be made. The TCR comes from a male donor with ankylosing spondylitis. The DNA sequence reads TGCAGTGCTAGGAAGACGGCATCCTACGAGCAGTACTTC. Translated, this is CSARKTASYEQYF.